Listed here are 11 T cell receptor beta chains from one sample, sequenced in a study of blood T cells in healthy people across ages. Combining a sample-barcoded 5' primer with a J-beta primer mix, a second PCR ran for about 6 to 12 cycles. Each CDR3 protein is one row after TCRdb ran MiXCR on the 5' RACE reads. The sample has some 1.1 million distinct CDR3 sequences; more than 30% are singletons. The sample taken for sequencing was blood. The receptors shown here come from a man between 18 and 35 years old in good health.

The V gene is TRBV13, the J gene TRBJ2-2; the D is unclear. Per the germline V gene, CDR1 is PRHDT and CDR2 is FYEKMQ (reference sequence). The V end was cut by 2 bases, the J end by 4 bases, with 8 bases between. The CDR3 spans 14 residues. CDR3 nucleotide sequence: TGTGCCAGCAGCTTAATTGGGTTCACCGGGGAGCTGTTTTTT. Its protein is CASSLIGFTGELFF.

The table lists this clonotype with a few counts. The genes are TRBV6-5 and TRBJ2-2, with D unclear. Germline V gene data show CDR1 as MNHEY and CDR2 as SVGAGI. With 5 bases removed from V and 2 bases from J, the gap between germline ends came to 15 bases. This CDR3 is built from 16 residues. The DNA for the CDR3 is TGTGCCAGCAGTAATGGGGTTCGCAGCAACACCGGGGAGCTGTTTTTT. Encoded protein: CASSNGVRSNTGELFF.

This clonotype was counted a single time. The genes are TRBV6-1 and TRBJ1-2; no clear D gene. CDR3 size: 16 residues. V lost 2 bases to trimming and J lost 6 bases, with 19 bases between them. CDR1 is MNHNS, CDR2 SASEGT, per germline. The CDR3 protein is CASSETAGSLPDGYTF. CDR3 coding DNA: TGTGCCAGCAGTGAAACAGCAGGCTCTCTCCCCGATGGCTACACCTTC.

This clonotype came up a few times. The rearrangement links TRBV4-3 to TRBJ2-3; possible D gene TRBD2, 5 bases. The germline V and J ends were trimmed by 1 base and 5 bases, with 13 bases remaining between them. The CDR3 loop spans 15 amino acids. Germline lookup yields CDR1 LGHNA and CDR2 YSLEER. The CDR3 sequence: CASSQGKGVRDTQYF. In DNA form, the CDR3 reads TGCGCCAGCAGCCAAGGCAAGGGAGTGAGAGATACGCAGTATTTT.

This clonotype has just a few counts. This rearrangement joins TRBV25-1 to TRBJ1-1, with D uncertain. Germline V gives CDR1 MGHDK, CDR2 SYGVNS. V was shortened by 3 bases and J by 1 base, with 9 bases between the two germline ends. The CDR3 is 14 residues long. The CDR3 sequence is CASSEVDKNTEAFF. In DNA form, the CDR3 reads TGTGCCAGCAGTGAGGTAGACAAGAACACTGAAGCTTTCTTT.

The chain carries TRBV29-1 and TRBJ2-3; possibly TRBD1 for D (5 bases). Germline CDR1 and CDR2: SQVTM and ANQGSEA. The CDR3 is 14 amino acids. The V and J ends lost 7 bases and 5 bases respectively, with 19 bases between them. The CDR3 bases are TGCAGCGCCTTACCACCCCTAGGGGAAGATACGCAGTATTTT. This sequence encodes CSALPPLGEDTQYF.

This chain uses TRBV2 with TRBJ2-5; TRBD2 agrees at 7 bases. Trimming took 7 bases from V and 2 from J; bases not matched to a gene: 4. CDR1 is SNHLY, CDR2 FYNNEI, per germline. CDR3 length: 13 residues. CDR3 amino acids: CASNRAGQETQYF. DNA for the CDR3: TGTGCCAGCAATCGAGCGGGGCAAGAGACCCAGTACTTC.

This clonotype was seen a few times. The chain couples TRBV20-1 to TRBJ2-7, with D possibly being TRBD2 (6 bases). Germline V lookup: CDR1 DFQATT, CDR2 SNEGSKA (reference sequence). Trimming cost V 1 base and J 4 bases, with 11 bases left between them. This CDR3 is built from 13 residues. The CDR3 protein is CSARGGAEYEQYF. CDR3 nucleotides: TGCAGTGCTAGAGGCGGGGCGGAATACGAGCAGTACTTC.

The chain recombines TRBV5-1 with TRBJ2-3, with 9 bases that match TRBD1. CDR3 length equals 16 residues. CDR1 is SGHRS, CDR2 YFSETQ, per germline. The junction had 11 bases not matched to a gene; V was cut back by 4 bases and J by 5 bases. CDR3 region: CASSPGGQGSKDTQYF. CDR3 DNA: TGCGCCAGCAGCCCTGGAGGACAGGGGTCTAAAGATACGCAGTATTTT.

The gene calls are TRBV30 and TRBJ1-2; unclear D gene. The CDR3 totals 11 residues. CDR1 and CDR2 from the germline V gene are GTSNPN and SVGIG (reference sequence). V was trimmed by 0 bases and J by 4 bases, leaving 3 bases between them. The CDR3 reads CAWSVTYGYTF. The CDR3 DNA reads TGTGCCTGGAGTGTGACCTATGGCTACACCTTC.

This clonotype was counted only a few times. This chain connects TRBV6-2 or TRBV6-3 to TRBJ1-5; 7 bases are a match to TRBD1. V lost 5 bases, J lost 4 bases, and 5 bases stayed unmatched. This CDR3 is 14 amino acids long. CDR1 is MNHEY and CDR2 is SVGEGT in the germline V gene. This CDR3 reads CASSKDRENQPQHF. The CDR3 DNA reads TGTGCCAGCAGTAAAGACAGGGAAAATCAGCCCCAGCATTTT.